The T cell receptor (beta chain) described here comes from a study of long-term antiretroviral therapy in people with HIV. V shed 6 bases and J shed 0 bases, with 12 bases lying between them. The germline V gene has CDR1 SGHNT and CDR2 YENEEA. This CDR3 contains 14 residues. The authors ran the immunoSEQ assay, v3.0, at survey level. Sequencing was performed with immunoSEQ multiplex PCR; in TCRdb, only in-frame clones are kept and a portion is missing. The profile shows fewer than 20,000 clones, 76% of them singletons. Study results and limitations: Post-treatment diversity went higher with ART but stayed below transplant donor controls. Repertoires looked antigen-experienced, with only a slight naive shift after ART. Pre-ART clonal expansion yielded clones that dominated the repertoire at all time points.

A single count supports this clone. Its target is not known. J is TRBJ2-7 and V is TRBV11-3; D is unclear. This TCR was sampled from a woman between 50 and 59 years old with HIV. The sample consisted of unsorted PBMCs, taken 2.5 years before starting antiretroviral therapy. For the CDR3, the DNA is TGTGCCAGCAGTGTGGGCGGCAGCTCCTACGAGCAGTACTTC. Its translation: CASSVGGSSYEQYF.